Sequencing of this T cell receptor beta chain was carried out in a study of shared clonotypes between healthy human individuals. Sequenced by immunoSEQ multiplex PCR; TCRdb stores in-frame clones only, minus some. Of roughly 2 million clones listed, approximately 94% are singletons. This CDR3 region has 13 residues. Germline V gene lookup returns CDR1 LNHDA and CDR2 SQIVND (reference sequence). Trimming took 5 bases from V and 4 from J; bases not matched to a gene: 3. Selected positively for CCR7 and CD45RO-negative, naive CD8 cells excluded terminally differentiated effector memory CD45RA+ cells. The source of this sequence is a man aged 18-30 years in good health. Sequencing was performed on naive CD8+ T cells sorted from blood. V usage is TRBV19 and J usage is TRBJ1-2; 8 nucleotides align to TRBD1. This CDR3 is CASSQGASYGYTF. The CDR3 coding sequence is TGTGCCAGTAGTCAGGGGGCGAGCTATGGCTACACCTTC.